This TCR beta chain was identified in a study of cytomegalovirus exposure and HLA in healthy donors. Of note for this clone: What it binds is not known.

PCR was performed using 60 Vbeta and 13 Jbeta primers. Sequencing used immunoSEQ multiplex PCR; TCRdb keeps in-frame clones, though not all of them. The sample includes about 130,000 clones, around 76% of them seen just once. General study findings and limits: A later analysis showed TCR association rates differing by HLA locus, peaking at DRB1 and lowest at HLA-C.

V was cut by 2 bases and J by 8 bases, with 12 bases left in between. The CDR3 is 13 residues long. CDR1 KGHSH and CDR2 LQKENI come from the germline V gene. The specimen was PBMCs. The V gene is TRBV18, the J gene TRBJ1-1, with D perhaps matching TRBD1 (5 bases). The source of this sequence is a woman aged 45 to 65 in good health and CMV-seronegative. CDR3 region: CASSPLGGSEAFF. The CDR3 coding sequence is TGTGCCAGCTCACCATTGGGGGGGTCCGAAGCTTTCTTT. The whole variable domain, filled in from reference TRBV18 and TRBJ1-1, reads NAGVMQNPRHLVRRRGQEARLRCSPMKGHSHVYWYRQLPEEGLKFMVYLQKENIIDESGMPKERFSAEFPKEGPSILRIQQVVRGDSAAYFCASSPLGGSEAFFGQGTRLTVV.